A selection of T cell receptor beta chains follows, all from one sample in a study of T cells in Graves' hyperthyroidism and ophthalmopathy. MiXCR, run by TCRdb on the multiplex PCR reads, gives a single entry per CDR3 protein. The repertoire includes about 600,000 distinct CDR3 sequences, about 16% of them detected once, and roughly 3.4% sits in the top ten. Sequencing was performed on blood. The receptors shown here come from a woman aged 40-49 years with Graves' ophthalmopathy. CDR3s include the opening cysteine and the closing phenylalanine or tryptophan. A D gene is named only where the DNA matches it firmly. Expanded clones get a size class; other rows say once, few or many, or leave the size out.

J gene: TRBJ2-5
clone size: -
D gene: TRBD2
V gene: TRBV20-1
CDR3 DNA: TGCAGTGCTTTCCGGGAGGTAAAGAGGGAGACCCAGTACTTC
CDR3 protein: CSAFREVKRETQYF

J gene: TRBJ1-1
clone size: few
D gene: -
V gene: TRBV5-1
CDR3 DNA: TGCGCCAGCAGCTCGGATTTGGGGGGAGCGAACACTGAAGCTTTCTTT
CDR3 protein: CASSSDLGGANTEAFF

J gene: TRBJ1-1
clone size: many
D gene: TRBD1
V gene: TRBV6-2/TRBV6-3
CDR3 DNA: TGTGCCAGCAGCCCAGGGGGTTACCGGGACACTGAAGCTTTCTTT
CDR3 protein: CASSPGGYRDTEAFF

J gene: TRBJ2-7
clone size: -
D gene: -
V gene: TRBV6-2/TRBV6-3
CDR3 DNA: TGTGCCAGCAGTTACGGGACGGGAGTACCTTACGAGCAGTACTTC
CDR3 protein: CASSYGTGVPYEQYF

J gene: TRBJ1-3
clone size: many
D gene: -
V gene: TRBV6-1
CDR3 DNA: TGTGCCAGCAGTGAAGCGACGGGTGGCTCTGGAAACACCATATATTTT
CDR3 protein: CASSEATGGSGNTIYF

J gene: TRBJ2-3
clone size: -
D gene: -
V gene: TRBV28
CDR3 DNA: TGTGCCAGCACACCCACTGAAGGGAGTGGATATAGCACAGATACGCAGTATTTT
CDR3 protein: CASTPTEGSGYSTDTQYF

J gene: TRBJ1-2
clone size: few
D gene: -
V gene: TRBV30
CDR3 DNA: TGTGCCTGGAGTGTTTGGACAGCTAACTATGGCTACACCTTC
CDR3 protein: CAWSVWTANYGYTF

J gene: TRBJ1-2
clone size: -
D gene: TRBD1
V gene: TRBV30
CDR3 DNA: TGTGCCTGGAGTGGGACAGGCTATGGCTACACCTTC
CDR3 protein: CAWSGTGYGYTF

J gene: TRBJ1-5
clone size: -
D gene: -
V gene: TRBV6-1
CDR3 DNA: TGTGCCAGCAGCCGGGGACACGGCCAGCCCCAGCATTTT
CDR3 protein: CASSRGHGQPQHF

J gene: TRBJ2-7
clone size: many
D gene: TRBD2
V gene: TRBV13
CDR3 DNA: TGTGCCAGCAGCTTAGTCGGACTAGCGGGAGACGTGTACGAGCAGTACTTC
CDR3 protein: CASSLVGLAGDVYEQYF

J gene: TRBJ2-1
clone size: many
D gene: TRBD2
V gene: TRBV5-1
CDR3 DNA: TGCGCCAGCAGCTTGGATCGAGCGGGGGGGCTCAATGAGCAGTTCTTC
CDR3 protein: CASSLDRAGGLNEQFF

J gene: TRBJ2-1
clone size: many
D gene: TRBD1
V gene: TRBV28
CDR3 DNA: TGTGCCAGCAGTCCAGGGGACAGGGTGGTTGAGCAGTTCTTC
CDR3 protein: CASSPGDRVVEQFF

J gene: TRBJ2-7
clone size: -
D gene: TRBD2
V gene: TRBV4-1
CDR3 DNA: TGTGCCAGCAGCCAAGATGGGAGCGGGGGGGCTTACGAGCAGTACTTC
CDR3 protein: CASSQDGSGGAYEQYF

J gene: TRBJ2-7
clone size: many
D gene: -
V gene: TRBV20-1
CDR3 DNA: TGCAGTGCCACCGGCGGGTCGGCCTACGAGCAGTACTTC
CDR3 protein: CSATGGSAYEQYF

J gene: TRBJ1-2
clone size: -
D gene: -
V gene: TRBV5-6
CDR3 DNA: TGTGCCGGCAGCTTGACGATTGGGGTAGAGGCTAACTATGGCTACACCTTC
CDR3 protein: CAGSLTIGVEANYGYTF

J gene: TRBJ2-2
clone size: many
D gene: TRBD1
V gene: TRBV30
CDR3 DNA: TGTGCCGGAGATTGGGAGACAGGGGTCCCCGGGGAGCTGTTTTTT
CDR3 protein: CAGDWETGVPGELFF

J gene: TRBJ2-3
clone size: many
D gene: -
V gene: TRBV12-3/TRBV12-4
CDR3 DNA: TGTGCCAGCAGTTTTTCCTCCTACCTTGGAACAGGGCCAGATACGCAGTATTTT
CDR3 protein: CASSFSSYLGTGPDTQYF

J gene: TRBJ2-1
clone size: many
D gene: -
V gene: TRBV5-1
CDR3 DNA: TGCGCCAGCAGCTTGTCGCAGAAAAAGCAGTTCTTC
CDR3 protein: CASSLSQKKQFF

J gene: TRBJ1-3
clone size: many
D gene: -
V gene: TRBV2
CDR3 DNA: TGTGCCAGCAGACCACAGGGTGTTCGAAACACCATATATTTT
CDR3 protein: CASRPQGVRNTIYF

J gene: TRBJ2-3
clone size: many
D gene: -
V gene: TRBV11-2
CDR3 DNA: TGTGCCAGCACCCTCCGGGGGGATACGCAGTATTTT
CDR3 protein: CASTLRGDTQYF

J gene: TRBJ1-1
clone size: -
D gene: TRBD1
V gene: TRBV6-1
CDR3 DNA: TGTGCCAGCAGTGAAGGGGGTAACAGGGGGCCCACTGAAGCTTTCTTT
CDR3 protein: CASSEGGNRGPTEAFF

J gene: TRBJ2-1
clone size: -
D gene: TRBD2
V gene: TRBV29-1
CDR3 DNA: TGCAGCGCCACTAGCGGGAGCTCCTACAATGAGCAGTTCTTC
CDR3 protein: CSATSGSSYNEQFF

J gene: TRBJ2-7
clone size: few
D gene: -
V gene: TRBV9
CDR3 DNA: TGTGCCAGCAGCGTTACCGGGACGGAATCCTACGAGCAGTACTTC
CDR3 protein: CASSVTGTESYEQYF

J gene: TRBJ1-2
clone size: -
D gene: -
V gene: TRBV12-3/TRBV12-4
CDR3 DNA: TGTGCCAGCAGTTTGAGGGGCAGCAAGCCCAACTATGGCTACACCTTC
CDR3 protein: CASSLRGSKPNYGYTF

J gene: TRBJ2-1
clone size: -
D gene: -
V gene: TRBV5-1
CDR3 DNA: TGCGCCAGCAGCCGCCCGGGGTCGAGCTCCTACAATGAGCAGTTCTTC
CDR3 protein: CASSRPGSSSYNEQFF

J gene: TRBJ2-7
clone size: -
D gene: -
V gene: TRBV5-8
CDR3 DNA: TGTGCCAGCAGCCCCGTTGCGGTGGCCTCTTGGGCTTCCTACGAGCAGTACTTC
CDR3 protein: CASSPVAVASWASYEQYF

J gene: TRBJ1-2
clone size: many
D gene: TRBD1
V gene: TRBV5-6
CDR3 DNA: TGTGCCAGCAGCTTGGCCGGGACAGACTATGGCTACACCTTC
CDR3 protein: CASSLAGTDYGYTF

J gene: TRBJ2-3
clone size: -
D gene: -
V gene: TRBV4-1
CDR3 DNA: TGCGCCAGCAGCCACCCGTTCGAGGATACGCAGTATTTT
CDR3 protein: CASSHPFEDTQYF

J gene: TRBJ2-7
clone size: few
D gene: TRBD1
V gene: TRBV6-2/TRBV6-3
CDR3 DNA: TGTGCCAGCAGTTACTGGACAGGGAACTACGAGCAGTACTTC
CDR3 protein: CASSYWTGNYEQYF

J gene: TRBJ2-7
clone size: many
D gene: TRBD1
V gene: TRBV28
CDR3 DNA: TGTGCCAGCAGTCCTACAGGGGGCAGTTCCTACGAGCAGTACTTC
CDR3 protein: CASSPTGGSSYEQYF

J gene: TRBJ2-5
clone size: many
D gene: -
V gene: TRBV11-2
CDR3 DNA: TGTGCCAGCAGCTTAGGAGGTCGGGGACAAGAGACCCAGTACTTC
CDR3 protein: CASSLGGRGQETQYF

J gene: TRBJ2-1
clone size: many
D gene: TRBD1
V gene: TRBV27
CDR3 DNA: TGTGCCAGCAACAAAGGGCAGGGGGCGATCAATGAGCAGTTCTTC
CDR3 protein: CASNKGQGAINEQFF

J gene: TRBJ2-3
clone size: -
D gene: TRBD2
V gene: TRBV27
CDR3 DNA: TGTGCCAGCAGTCCGCGAGCGGGAATAGATACGCAGTATTTT
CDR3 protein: CASSPRAGIDTQYF

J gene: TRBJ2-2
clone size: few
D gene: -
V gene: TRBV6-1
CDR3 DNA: TGTGCCAGCAGCTCCGTCCTGGGCACCGGGGAGCTGTTTTTT
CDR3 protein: CASSSVLGTGELFF

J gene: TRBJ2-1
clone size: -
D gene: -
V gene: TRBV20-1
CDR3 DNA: TGCAGTGCTAGAGATGGGCTAGCCCCCTACAATGAGCAGTTCTTC
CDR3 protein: CSARDGLAPYNEQFF

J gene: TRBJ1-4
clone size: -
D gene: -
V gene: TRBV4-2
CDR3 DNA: TGTGCCAGCAGCCAAGATGCAGGGACTAATGAAAAACTGTTTTTT
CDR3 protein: CASSQDAGTNEKLFF

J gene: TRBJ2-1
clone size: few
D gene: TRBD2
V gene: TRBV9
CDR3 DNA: TGTGCCAGCAGCCCCCGACTAGCGGGTGGTTACAATGAGCAGTTCTTC
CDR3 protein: CASSPRLAGGYNEQFF

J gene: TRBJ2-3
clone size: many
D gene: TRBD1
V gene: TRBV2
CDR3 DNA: TGTGCCAGCAGTCGACAGGGGGCAAGCACAGATACGCAGTATTTT
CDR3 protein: CASSRQGASTDTQYF

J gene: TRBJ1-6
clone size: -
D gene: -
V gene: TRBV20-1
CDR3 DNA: TGCAGTGCCCATGCCAGGGGCGCGTCACCCCTCCACTTT
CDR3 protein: CSAHARGASPLHF

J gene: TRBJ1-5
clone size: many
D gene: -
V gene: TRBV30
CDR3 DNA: TGTGCCTGGAGTCCCTTCGGGCAGCCCCAGCATTTT
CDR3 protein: CAWSPFGQPQHF

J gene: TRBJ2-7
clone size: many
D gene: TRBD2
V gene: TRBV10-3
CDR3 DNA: TGTGCCATCAGTGATTCCGGGACTAGCGGGTACGAGCAGTACTTC
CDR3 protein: CAISDSGTSGYEQYF

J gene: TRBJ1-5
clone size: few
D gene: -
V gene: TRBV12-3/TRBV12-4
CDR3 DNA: TGTGCCAGCAGCCCAGATTACGATCAGCCCCAGCATTTT
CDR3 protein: CASSPDYDQPQHF